The 3 T cell receptor beta chains presented below share a single source sample, sequenced in a study of cytomegalovirus exposure and HLA in healthy donors. Researchers ran the PCR with 60 Vbeta and 13 Jbeta primers. The repertoire was sequenced with immunoSEQ multiplex PCR; TCRdb's copy has only in-frame clones and lacks some. The table has roughly 120,000 clones, 70% to 80% seen once. Sample: PBMCs. These receptor sequences come from a man between 45 and 60 years old in good health and CMV-seropositive.

In the case of this clone: At one of its ends the junction is not consistent with the germline gene, which may arise from a read error. The chain couples TRBV6-5 to TRBJ1-2; 8 bases are a match to TRBD1. Per the germline V gene, CDR1 is MNHEY and CDR2 is SVGAGI. CDR3 size: 15 residues. CDR3 DNA: TGTGCCAGCACCAGGGGGGACAGGATTAACTATGGCCACACCTTC. Translation: CASTRGDRINYGHTF.

V usage is TRBV15 and J usage is TRBJ1-4, with a weak D call TRBD1 (5 bases). CDR3 size: 15 residues. CDR1 LNHNV and CDR2 YYDKDF come from the germline V gene (reference sequence). V shed 8 bases and J shed 1 base, with 14 bases lying between them. The CDR3 DNA reads as TGTGCCACCCGGCCGGGGACTATAACTAATGAAAAACTGTTTTTT. This translates into CATRPGTITNEKLFF.

The chain recombines TRBV4-1 with TRBJ2-7, with TRBD2 matching 11 bases. The CDR3 contains 16 residues. Germline V gene sequence: CDR1 MGHRA, CDR2 YSYEKL. J lost 0 bases, V lost 2 bases, and 3 bases had no gene match. For the CDR3, the DNA is TGCGCCAGCAGCCAACCCACTAGCGGGAGCTCCTACGAGCAGTACTTC. Its protein product is CASSQPTSGSSYEQYF.